This T cell receptor (beta chain) was sequenced for a study of cytomegalovirus exposure and HLA in healthy donors (dated by TCRdb to 2015 to 2018). Regarding the study in general: According to an earlier analysis of a few hundred of the donors, about 170 million T cells yielded some 110 million unique TCR beta sequences and around 300 Gb of sequence data. An early release covering about 600 HLA-typed donors comprised 300 to 350 gigabases of sequencing data and roughly 86 million unique TCR sequences. Of the roughly 430 genotyped donors, approximately 83% fell in the genetic ancestry cluster associated with self-reported Caucasian donors. The aim of the study was to test whether cataloging public T cell receptors could identify signatures of past pathogen exposure. Using immunosequencing, the study profiled T cell repertoires from about 620 subjects and related those repertoires to cytomegalovirus serostatus. Along with the roughly 700-subject first cohort, a separate validation cohort of over a hundred different subjects was used. To predict cytomegalovirus infection status, the study brought together high-throughput TCR immunosequencing, statistical association of individual TCRs with disease status, and machine learning. To study patterns of TCR occurrence, a later analysis re-analyzed previously published TCR beta repertoires from just over 650 donors and added high-resolution HLA genotyping. Rather than drawing on any new phenotypic data, the later analysis identified candidate immune exposures from TCR beta sequences and the way those sequences occurred across donors. In an earlier analysis of roughly 580 of the donors, high-throughput TCR beta sequencing was used to judge whether each TCR beta V gene segment behaved as functional or pseudogenic. Donor age, sex, ethnicity and CMV serostatus were compiled together with the repertoire data. A later genetic analysis used genome-wide SNP genotypes for about three fifths of the 666 donors, treating that subset as a discovery cohort. Every discovery cohort repertoire had been produced on one sequencing platform. HLA typing included class I and class II loci at four-digit resolution. The number of donors typed differed by locus, with 629-630 for A, B, C, DRB1 and DQB1, over 500 for DQA1, about 610 for DPA1, and about 450 for DPB1. Because of strong linkage in the cohort, five DR-DQ haplotypes were treated as single units for association and clustering. On average, around 200,000 unique TCR beta nucleotide sequences were sequenced per donor among 350 to 400 genotyped donors of the cohort, with about 19% of those sequences being non-productive.

The receptor library was made with the immunoSEQ multiplex PCR assay. For the multiplex PCR, a mixture combining 60 forward primers for TCR Vbeta segments and 13 reverse primers for TCR Jbeta segments was used. The CDR3 region of rearranged TCR beta genes was amplified from genomic DNA with a multiplex PCR assay. The amplified TCR beta libraries were sequenced on the Illumina HiSeq System as 87-base-pair reads. The paper's data handling went like this. In a later analysis, approximately 74 million unique TCR beta chains were counted across the 500 to 700 repertoires, and approximately 11 million of these chains were shared by at least two donors. Raw reads were error-corrected and collapsed into unique sequences by a nearest-neighbor algorithm in which closely related sequences were merged to remove PCR and sequencing errors. CDR3 sequences were aligned to IMGT reference sequences to assign V, D and J gene segments. Each retained sequence needed at least a six-nucleotide match to both a V gene segment and a J gene segment. A rearrangement counted as productive if the CDR3 had no stop codons and remained in frame with V and J, and every other rearrangement counted as non-productive. CDR3 was defined according to IMGT convention as the region running from the second conserved V-encoded cysteine to the conserved J-encoded phenylalanine. Sequences without an unambiguous match to a single V gene segment were excluded from the earlier analysis of 450 to 750 of the donors. In an earlier analysis of some 590 of the donors, a V segment was called functional when productive rearrangements were above 56.7%, and segregating when the standard deviation between donors exceeded 5%. A statistical classification framework was developed to diagnose cytomegalovirus status using the catalog of TCR beta chain sequences. In a later analysis, V and J genes were assigned by comparing TCR nucleotide sequences against IMGT/GENE-DB human TR gene sequences. Using the TCRdist pipeline, a later analysis assigned CDR3 sequences along with most-parsimonious VDJ recombination scenarios. A later analysis defined each TCR beta chain by its CDR3 amino acid sequence plus V-gene family, and excluded reads lacking a unique V-gene family. To address suspected cross-contamination and a sequencing artifact, a later analysis removed roughly 580 highly shared, low-generation-probability nucleotide sequences. In a later analysis, a clonal expansion index for each public chain was calculated from normalized within-repertoire ranks of inferred template counts. A later analysis computed generation probabilities with a VDJ recombination model fitted to out-of-frame rearrangements, and checked the results against IGoR. In a later analysis, TCR-TCR, TCR-HLA and TCR-CMV co-occurrence was scored with hypergeometric tests, and a repertoire-size bias correction was applied to TCR pairs. False discovery rates were estimated in a later analysis by permuting HLA or CMV assignments 20 times. In a later analysis, co-occurring TCRs were grouped using DBSCAN, with TCRdist sequence similarity added in when clustering inside HLA-allele-positive subsets. Co-occurrence clustering excluded repertoires with fewer than 30,000 or more than 120,000 public chains, plus five with anomalous nucleotide sharing. Not all clones reach the TCRdb copy of this immuneACCESS table, which keeps in-frame sequences only. Checked studies attribute under half of the gap to unresolved V genes and leave the rest unexplained. V and J calls and clone size follow that table, whereas D and trimming were derived from the DNA. A total of over 150,000 clones appear in this sample, roughly 81% of them only once. The leading ten clones occupy around 2.5% of the sample.

Broader findings and caveats from the paper: A later analysis found that most CMV-associated TCR beta chains appeared HLA-restricted, with HLA associations seemingly driven largely by CMV exposure. A total of fewer than 200 TCR beta chains were listed by the study as associated with cytomegalovirus. The earlier analysis of about 600 of the donors excluded seventeen rarely observed V segments, including chromosome 9 orphons, because counts were too low. Across donors, most TCR sequences were observed very rarely, whereas some public TCRs were present in many individuals. According to a later analysis, parvovirus B19, influenza, CMV and Epstein-Barr virus appeared linked to several top co-occurrence clusters. In a later analysis, TCR association rates were found to vary across HLA loci, with the most associated TCRs seen for DRB1 alleles and the fewest for HLA-C alleles. Correlated functional status among segregating V segments might reflect linkage disequilibrium, but an unknown experimental factor could not be ruled out. Roughly uniform sequencing depth across donors was assumed in presence/absence analyses, although this assumption may not hold. Because some donors lacked HLA typing at each locus, the association tests relied only on the typed subset. In both the original and validation cohorts, the classifier was reported to diagnose cytomegalovirus status with high specificity and sensitivity. CMV serostatus was the only immune exposure information available for the cohort. Only TCR beta chains were sequenced in this cohort, and the absence of alpha or paired-chain data limited detectable features. The authors suggested that the approach could potentially be generalized to other disease states and immunological phenotypes. A cluster of highly shared sequence variants was judged likely to be a technical artifact of the sequencing pipeline. Three of the identified cytomegalovirus-associated TCR beta chains were confirmed in vitro to be specific for cytomegalovirus antigens. An association between a missense DCLRE1C variant and V-gene and J-gene trimming of TCR beta chains was found in a later genetic analysis and replicated in an independent cohort. A later analysis found that HLA-associated TCR beta chains were more clonally expanded and had lower generation probabilities than equally common non-associated chains. Assigning TCR associations to individual alleles was difficult when HLA alleles, especially DR and DQ, strongly co-occurred. At a false discovery rate of 0.05, a later analysis linked about 17,000 TCR beta sequences to specific HLA alleles. In a later genetic analysis, fewer N-insertions in productive TCRs were reported among donors in an Asian-associated ancestry cluster than the approximately 710-donor mean. A further reported finding was that TCR beta sequences accurately predicted the HLA-A and HLA-B alleles for most subjects in the first cohort. Broadly in line with IMGT annotations, most TCR beta V segments showed up in productive rearrangements about 87% or about 30% of the time in an earlier analysis of several hundred of the donors.

In total, roughly 670 healthy bone marrow donors made up the cohort. Cohort members were all nominally healthy when sampled, although unrecorded immune exposures were likely present. The donor was CMV seropositive and was included in the group of 250 to 300 seropositive cohort members. Every donor gave a peripheral blood sample, and the peripheral blood mononuclear cells from that sample were used for TCR beta sequencing. The Qiagen DNeasy Blood Extraction Kit was used to extract genomic DNA from the blood cell samples. As regards this clone: Its antigen is unknown. No base-level quality is on record; no much larger clone is a single base apart.

The sample consisted of PBMCs. The sequence came from a man aged 25 to 40 in good health and CMV-seropositive.

The nucleotide sequence reads as follows: TGCGCCAGCAGCCAAGATTGGCGACTCACTAATGAAAAACTGTTTTTT. This is translated as CASSQDWRLTNEKLFF. The chain links TRBV4-3 with TRBJ1-4, with the D gene call left open. The junction carries 10 bases between V and J, which are trimmed by 0 bases and 2 bases respectively. Including the terminal cysteine and phenylalanine, the CDR3 comprises 16 residues. Kept here is only the CDR3 DNA, which spans 48 bases and is read in frame from base 1. Looking up the germline V gene yields CDR1 LGHNA and CDR2 YSLEER.